This T cell receptor beta chain is drawn from a study of T cell changes during pregnancy in multiple sclerosis. Repertoires were generated with immunoSEQ multiplex PCR, while TCRdb's copy carries only in-frame clones and drops some. The sample consists of some 68,000 clones, 92% of them appearing once. This clone appeared a single time. In germline, CDR1 is SGHRS, CDR2 YFSETQ. The V gene lost 0 bases and the J gene lost 4 bases, with 14 bases spanning the gap. The CDR3 loop spans 16 amino acids. The chain uses TRBV5-1 and TRBJ1-3, with a possible D match to TRBD1 (6 bases). This TCR came from a female donor in good health, enrolled as a control in a pregnancy study. The material was peripheral blood, obtained in the second trimester of pregnancy. CDR3: CASSLESQGTGNTIYF. As DNA, the CDR3 is TGCGCCAGCAGCTTGGAGAGTCAGGGGACGGGAAACACCATATATTTT. Supplemented by reference TRBV5-1 and TRBJ1-3, the full variable domain reads KAGVTQTPRYLIKTRGQQVTLSCSPISGHRSVSWYQQTPGQGLQFLFEYFSETQRNKGNFPGRFSGRQFSNSRSEMNVSTLELGDSALYLCASSLESQGTGNTIYFGEGSWLTVV.